The text below deals with one TCR beta chain. These data originate in a study of blood T cell repertoires in COVID-19. As for the study in general: Donors in the United States, Italy and Spain gave samples during acute or convalescent COVID-19.

Each recovered donor of Cohort 3 presented with two negative PCRs, clearance, or symptom resolution. Assay used: immunoSEQ multiplex PCR; TCRdb lists only in-frame clones, some missing. Here the sample spans 150,000 or so clones, about 80% being singletons. Per germline, CDR1 KGHSY and CDR2 FQNENV. V gave up 5 bases and J gave up 7 bases, with 12 bases separating them. This CDR3 contains 13 residues. The chain joins TRBV16 to TRBJ1-5; tentatively, D is TRBD1 (6 bases). The sequence was obtained from a man aged 50-59 years who had recovered from COVID-19. Sample: PBMCs or T cells enriched from blood (not recorded which). The CDR3 is CASSSGQRQPQHF. The CDR3 DNA follows: TGTGCCAGCAGCTCCGGACAGCGGCAGCCCCAGCATTTT.